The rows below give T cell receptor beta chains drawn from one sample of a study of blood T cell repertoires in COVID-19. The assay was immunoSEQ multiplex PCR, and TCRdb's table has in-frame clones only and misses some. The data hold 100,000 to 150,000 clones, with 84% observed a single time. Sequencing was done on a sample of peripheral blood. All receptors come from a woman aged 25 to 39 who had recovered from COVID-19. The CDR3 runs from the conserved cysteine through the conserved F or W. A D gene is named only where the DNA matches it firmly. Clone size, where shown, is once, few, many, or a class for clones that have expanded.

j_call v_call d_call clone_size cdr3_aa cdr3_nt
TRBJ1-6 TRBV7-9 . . CASSTQVGNSPLHF TGTGCCAGCAGCACTCAGGTTGGCAATTCACCCCTCCACTTT
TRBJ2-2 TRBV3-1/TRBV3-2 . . CASSHRTSGELFF TGTGCCAGCAGCCACCGGACATCCGGGGAGCTGTTTTTT
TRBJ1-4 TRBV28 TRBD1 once CASSFPGQGRRKLFF TGTGCCAGCAGTTTTCCGGGACAGGGACGCCGAAAACTGTTTTTT
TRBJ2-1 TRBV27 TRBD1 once CASSLGQGSTFF TGTGCCAGCAGTTTGGGACAGGGGAGTACGTTCTTC
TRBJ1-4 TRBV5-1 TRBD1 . CASSSRDRGNEKLFF TGCGCCAGCAGCTCCCGGGACAGGGGAAATGAAAAACTGTTTTTT
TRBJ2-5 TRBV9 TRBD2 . CASSVALAGIQETQYF TGTGCCAGCAGCGTAGCGCTAGCGGGGATCCAAGAGACCCAGTACTTC
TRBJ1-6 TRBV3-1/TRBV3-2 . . CASSQVARRNSPLHF TGTGCCAGCAGCCAAGTCGCCAGGAGGAATTCACCCCTCCACTTT
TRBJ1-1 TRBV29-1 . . CSVEVDRNTEAFF TGCAGCGTTGAGGTTGACAGGAACACTGAAGCTTTCTTT
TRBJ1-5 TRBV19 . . CASSIFVDTPYSNQPQHF TGTGCCAGTAGTATATTCGTGGACACACCCTATAGCAATCAGCCCCAGCATTTT
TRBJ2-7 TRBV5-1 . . CASSLSPSYEQYF TGCGCCAGCAGCTTGAGCCCTTCCTACGAGCAGTACTTC
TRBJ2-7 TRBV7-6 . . CASSLGLDNEQYF TGTGCCAGCAGCTTAGGACTAGACAACGAGCAGTACTTC
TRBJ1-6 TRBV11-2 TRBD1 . CASSLGRQGDSPLHF TGTGCCAGCAGCTTGGGGAGACAGGGAGATTCACCCCTCCACTTT
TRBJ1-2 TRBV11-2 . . CASSLGAGNYGYTF TGTGCCAGCAGTCTAGGGGCCGGGAACTATGGCTACACCTTC
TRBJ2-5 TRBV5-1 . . CASSLGQRQETQYF TGCGCCAGCAGCTTAGGACAGCGACAAGAGACCCAGTACTTC
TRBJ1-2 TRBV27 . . CASSLSLNYGYTF TGTGCCAGCAGTTTGTCCCTTAACTATGGCTACACCTTC
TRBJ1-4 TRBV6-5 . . CASSYGTGRDEKLFF TGTGCCAGCAGTTACGGAACAGGGAGGGATGAAAAACTGTTTTTT
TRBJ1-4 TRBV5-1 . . CASSFRRSTNEKLFF TGCGCCAGCAGCTTTAGGAGGTCAACTAATGAAAAACTGTTTTTT
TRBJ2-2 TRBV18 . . CASSPPTSHTGELFF TGTGCCAGCTCACCACCCACTAGCCACACCGGGGAGCTGTTTTTT
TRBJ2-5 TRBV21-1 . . CASSKGVEGGAETQYF TGTGCCAGCAGCAAAGGTGTGGAAGGGGGCGCGGAGACCCAGTACTTC
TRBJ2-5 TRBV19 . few CASTVTGKETQYF TGTGCCAGTACCGTAACAGGGAAAGAGACCCAGTACTTC
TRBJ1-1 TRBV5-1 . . CASSPPTGGNTEAFF TGCGCCAGCAGCCCACCAACGGGGGGCAACACTGAAGCTTTCTTT
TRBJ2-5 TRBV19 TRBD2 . CASTPSGGSWTVETQYF TGTGCCAGTACACCCTCAGGCGGGAGTTGGACGGTAGAGACCCAGTACTTC
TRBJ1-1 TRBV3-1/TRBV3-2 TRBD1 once CASSQPQGGSRRAFF TGTGCCAGCAGCCAACCCCAGGGGGGATCAAGAAGGGCTTTCTTT
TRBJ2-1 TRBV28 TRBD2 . CATGGGSLYNEQFF TGTGCTACGGGAGGCGGGAGTCTGTACAATGAGCAGTTCTTC
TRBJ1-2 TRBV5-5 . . CASSPRAGVQYNGYTF TGTGCCAGCAGCCCGAGGGCAGGGGTCCAATATAATGGCTACACCTTC
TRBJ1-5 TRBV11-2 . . CASSKPNQPQHF TGTGCCAGCAGCAAACCTAACCAGCCCCAGCATTTT
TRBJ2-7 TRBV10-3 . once CAISEYELAYEQYF TGTGCCATCAGTGAGTACGAACTTGCCTACGAGCAGTACTTC
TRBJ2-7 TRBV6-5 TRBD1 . CASSYSKRGRDGEQYF TGTGCCAGCAGTTACTCGAAGAGGGGGCGCGACGGCGAGCAGTACTTC
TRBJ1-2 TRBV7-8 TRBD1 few CASSLVLRQGFNYGYTF TGTGCCAGCAGCTTAGTGTTGAGACAGGGATTTAACTATGGCTACACCTTC
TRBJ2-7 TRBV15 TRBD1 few CATSWRQGSYEQYF TGTGCCACCAGCTGGAGACAGGGGTCCTACGAGCAGTACTTC
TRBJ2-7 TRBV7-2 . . CASSLAHYEQYF TGTGCCAGCAGCTTAGCCCACTACGAGCAGTACTTC
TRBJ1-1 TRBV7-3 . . CASSLTVNTEAFF TGTGCCAGCAGCTTAACTGTAAACACTGAAGCTTTCTTT
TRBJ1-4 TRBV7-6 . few CASSDRSSVDEKLFF TGTGCCAGCAGCGATCGGTCAAGCGTGGATGAAAAACTGTTTTTT
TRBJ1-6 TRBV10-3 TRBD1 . CAISESDRGNSPLHF TGTGCCATCAGTGAGTCAGACAGGGGCAATTCACCCCTCCACTTT
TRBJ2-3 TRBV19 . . CASSPRPSTDTQYF TGTGCCAGTAGTCCCAGGCCTAGCACAGATACGCAGTATTTT
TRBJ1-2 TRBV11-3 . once CASSLTTNYGYTF TGTGCCAGCAGCTTAACAACTAACTATGGCTACACCTTC
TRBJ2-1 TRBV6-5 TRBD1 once CAIRQGSSSYNEQFF TGTGCCATCCGACAGGGGTCCAGCTCCTACAATGAGCAGTTCTTC
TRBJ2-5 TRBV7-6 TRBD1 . CASSLDRGRPKETQYF TGTGCCAGCAGCTTAGATAGGGGGCGTCCAAAAGAGACCCAGTACTTC
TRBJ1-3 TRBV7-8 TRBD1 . CASSQRTGTGNTIYF TGTGCCAGCAGCCAAAGGACAGGGACTGGAAACACCATATATTTT
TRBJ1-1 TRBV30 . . CAWTEGWGTEAFF TGTGCCTGGACGGAGGGTTGGGGCACTGAAGCTTTCTTT
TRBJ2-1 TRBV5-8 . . CASNPTGLANEQFF TGTGCCAGCAACCCGACTGGCCTAGCGAATGAGCAGTTCTTC
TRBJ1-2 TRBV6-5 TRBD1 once CASEQGGYYGYTF TGTGCCTCCGAGCAGGGGGGATACTATGGCTACACCTTC
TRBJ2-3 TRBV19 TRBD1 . CASSTRQGSDTQYF TGTGCCAGTAGTACCCGACAGGGGTCAGATACGCAGTATTTT
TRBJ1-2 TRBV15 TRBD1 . CATPPGQGINGYTF TGTGCCACCCCACCGGGACAGGGGATCAATGGCTACACCTTC
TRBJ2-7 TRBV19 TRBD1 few CASSWDSQTSYEQYF TGTGCCAGTAGTTGGGACAGCCAAACTTCCTACGAGCAGTACTTC
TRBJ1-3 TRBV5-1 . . CASSMAPPDSGNTIYF TGCGCCAGCAGCATGGCCCCACCAGACTCTGGAAACACCATATATTTT
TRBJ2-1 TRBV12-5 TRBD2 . CASGLSGGYNEQFF TGTGCTAGTGGTCTTAGCGGGGGATACAATGAGCAGTTCTTC
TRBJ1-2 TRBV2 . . CASTHRVLNYGYTF TGTGCCAGCACCCACAGGGTACTCAACTATGGCTACACCTTC
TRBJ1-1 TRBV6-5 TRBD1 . CASSIQGSNTEAFF TGTGCCAGCAGCATACAGGGGAGCAACACTGAAGCTTTCTTT
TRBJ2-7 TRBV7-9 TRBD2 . CASSFGTGGTYEQYF TGTGCCAGCAGCTTTGGTACGGGAGGAACCTACGAGCAGTACTTC
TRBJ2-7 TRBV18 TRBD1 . CASSLSWDRRDEQYF TGTGCCAGCTCCCTGTCCTGGGACAGAAGGGACGAGCAGTACTTC
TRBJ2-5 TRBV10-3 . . CAISGGQGLGETQYF TGTGCCATCAGTGGGGGGCAGGGGTTGGGAGAGACCCAGTACTTC
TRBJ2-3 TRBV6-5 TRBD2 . CASRKLAGEPYF TGTGCCAGCAGAAAACTAGCGGGGGAACCTTATTTT
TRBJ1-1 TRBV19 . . CASGRSQNTEAFF TGTGCCAGTGGTCGGAGTCAAAACACTGAAGCTTTCTTT